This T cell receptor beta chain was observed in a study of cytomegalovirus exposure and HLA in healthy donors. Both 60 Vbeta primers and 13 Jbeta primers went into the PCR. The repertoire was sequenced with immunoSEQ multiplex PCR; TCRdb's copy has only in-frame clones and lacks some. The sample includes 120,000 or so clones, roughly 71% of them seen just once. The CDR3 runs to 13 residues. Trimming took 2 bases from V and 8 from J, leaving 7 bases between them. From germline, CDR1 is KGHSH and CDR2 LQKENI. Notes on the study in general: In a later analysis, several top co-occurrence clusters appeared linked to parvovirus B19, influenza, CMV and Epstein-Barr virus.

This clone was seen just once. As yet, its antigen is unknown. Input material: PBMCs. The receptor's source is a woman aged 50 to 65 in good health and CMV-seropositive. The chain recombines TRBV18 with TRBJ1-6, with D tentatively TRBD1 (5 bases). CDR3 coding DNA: TGTGCCAGCTCACCAGGGGCGGATTCACCCCTCCACTTT. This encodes CASSPGADSPLHF. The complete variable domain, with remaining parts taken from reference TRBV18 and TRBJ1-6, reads NAGVMQNPRHLVRRRGQEARLRCSPMKGHSHVYWYRQLPEEGLKFMVYLQKENIIDESGMPKERFSAEFPKEGPSILRIQQVVRGDSAAYFCASSPGADSPLHFGNGTRLTVT.